Sequencing of this TCR beta chain was carried out in a study of T cell responses to AZD1222 COVID-19 vaccine (dated by TCRdb to the early 2020s). Turning to the overall study: AZD1222 recipients with second doses at about 4 weeks or about 12 weeks were pooled, because spike-specific TCR depth and breadth did not differ between schedules. A total of over 230 trial participants underwent TCR sequencing, of whom 200 to 220 had received two doses of AZD1222 and 26 had received two doses of the MenACWY control vaccine. Trial participants were enrolled by age into subgroups of 18-55, 56-69 and 70-plus years, and approximately 150, 30 and 60 TCR-sequenced participants, respectively, were included in these subgroups. The paper as a whole reports these results and caveats: Only six AZD1222 recipients were SARS-CoV-2 seropositive at baseline, limiting conclusions about previously exposed vaccinees. CD4 TCRs associated with the vaccine covered the entire spike protein, and the dominant responses were in regions 160-218 and 743-854. In the small 56-69-year group, the increase in depth fell short of significance, most likely because of low power. Spike-specific TCR breadth and depth rose significantly after two AZD1222 doses compared with day 0 and with MenACWY recipients. Because no samples from the day 14 peak response were available, repertoires could be characterized only after the peak T cell response. Reportedly, close to half of the unique spike-specific TCRs recognized epitopes lying outside the regions that are mutated in the B.1.351 and B.1.1.7 variants. Participants were mostly white British and included more females than males, and it was suggested by the authors that clonal diversity may have been underestimated.

The CDR3 starts with the cysteine, ends with the phenylalanine, and has 15 residues. Only the CDR3 region is kept as DNA, spanning 45 bases read in frame from base 1. V has 4 bases trimmed and J has 4 bases trimmed; junction bases matching no gene number 5. Per the germline V gene (reference sequence), LGHDT is the CDR1 and YNNKEL is the CDR2. In the case of this clone: Its antigen is unknown. Base qualities were left out, and no much larger clone turns up one base away.

The CDR3 regions of human TCRbeta chains were analyzed by immunosequencing. From the authors' description of their analysis: Repertoire TCRs were matched against a reference library of SARS-CoV-2-specific TCRs generated with the MIRA antigen-specificity platform. Breadth was defined as the fraction of unique TCRs that were SARS-CoV-2-associated. Depth was defined as the fraction of total T cells that were SARS-CoV-2-associated. Each spike-specific TCR was assigned to its reactive spike region and to a CD4 or CD8 class using the MIRA data. Log10-transformed breadth and depth values were compared by one-way ANOVA with Sidak's multiple comparisons tests. TCRdb carries this immuneACCESS record with in-frame sequences only. Its versions omit some clonotypes, under half of them owing to an unresolved V gene in the studies checked, with the rest unexplained. Clone size and the V and J calls come from that table; the DNA yielded D and trimming. The sample table shows about 100,000 clones, and about 92% are seen once. The ten largest account for 0.95% to 1.5% of the sample.

Taken with the paper, the label for time point translates to: baseline before first vaccination. The vaccinee samples were drawn from two UK trials, COV001 and COV002, one of which was a single-blind randomized controlled phase 2/3 trial testing AZD1222 (ChAdOx1 nCoV-19) in healthy adults. For TCRbeta chain sequencing, PBMC samples were collected from trial participants at day 0 and at day 28 after the second dose. Sequences were derived from peripheral blood, sampled on day 0 of AZD1222 vaccination. The V and J segments used are TRBV3-1 (or the pseudogene TRBV3-2) and TRBJ2-5; 11 bases in between match TRBD2. This clonotype was sampled from an adult in good health. The CDR3 region has the sequence CASSRLAGKGETQYF. The DNA sequence follows: TGTGCCAGCAGCCGACTAGCGGGAAAGGGAGAGACCCAGTACTTC.